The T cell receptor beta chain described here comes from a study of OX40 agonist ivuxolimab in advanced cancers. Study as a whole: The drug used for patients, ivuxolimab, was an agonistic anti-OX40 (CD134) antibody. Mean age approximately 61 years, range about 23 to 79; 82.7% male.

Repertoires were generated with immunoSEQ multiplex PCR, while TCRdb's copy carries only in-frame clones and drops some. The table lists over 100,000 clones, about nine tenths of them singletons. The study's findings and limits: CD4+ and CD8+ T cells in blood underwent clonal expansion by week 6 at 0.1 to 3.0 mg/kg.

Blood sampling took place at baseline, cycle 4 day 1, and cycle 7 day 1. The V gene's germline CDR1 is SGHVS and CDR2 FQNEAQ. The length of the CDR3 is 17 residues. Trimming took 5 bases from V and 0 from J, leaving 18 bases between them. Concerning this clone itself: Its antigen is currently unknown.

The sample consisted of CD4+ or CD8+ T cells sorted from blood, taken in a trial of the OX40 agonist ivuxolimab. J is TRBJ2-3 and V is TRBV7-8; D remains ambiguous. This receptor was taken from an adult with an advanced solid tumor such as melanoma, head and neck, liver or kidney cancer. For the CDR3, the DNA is TGTGCCAGCAGCCCTACTCTTCAGAGTCTTAGCACAGATACGCAGTATTTT. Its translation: CASSPTLQSLSTDTQYF.